These 21 T cell receptor beta chains were sequenced from one sample in a study of TIL therapy for anti-PD-1-resistant metastatic lung cancer. As for time point: pre-treatment sample, taken before nivolumab and TIL therapy. This was the immunoSEQ v3 assay. Generated by immunoSEQ multiplex PCR, the TCRdb table keeps only in-frame clones and is missing some. The table lists under 60,000 clones, 65% to 90% of them singletons. The starting material was blood, obtained at baseline. These receptors were collected from a person aged 25-79 years with non-small cell lung cancer.

The genes are TRBV19 and TRBJ1-2; maybe TRBD1 (5 bases). The CDR3 totals 13 residues. Per germline, CDR1 LNHDA and CDR2 SQIVND (reference sequence). V shed 1 base and J shed 4 bases, with 7 bases lying between them. The DNA for the CDR3 is TGTGCCAGTAGTATAGCGACAGTCTATGGCTACACCTTC. As protein: CASSIATVYGYTF.

This sequence joins TRBV5-1 and TRBJ2-3; D ambiguous. From germline, CDR1 is SGHRS and CDR2 YFSETQ. Trimming shortened V by 4 bases and J by 4 bases, and 13 bases separated the two germline ends. The CDR3 has 14 residues. Written as DNA, the CDR3 is TGCGCCAGCAGCATCTCAGGTGCCCCAGATACGCAGTATTTT. Encoded protein: CASSISGAPDTQYF.

Only a few counts were recorded for this clone. The V call is TRBV6-2 or TRBV6-3, the J call TRBJ2-3; D might be TRBD2 (6 bases). With 2 bases removed from V and 5 bases from J, the gap between germline ends came to 11 bases. The CDR3 covers 14 residues. In germline, CDR1 is MNHEY, CDR2 SVGEGT. This CDR3 is CASSYGGALDTQYF. CDR3 coding DNA: TGTGCCAGCAGTTACGGCGGGGCATTAGATACGCAGTATTTT.

V and J are TRBV30 and TRBJ1-4, with D uncertain. V lost 2 bases, J lost 7 bases, and 11 bases lay in between. Germline V gives CDR1 GTSNPN, CDR2 SVGIG (reference sequence). CDR3 length: 13 amino acids. The DNA of the CDR3 is TGTGCCTGGAGTACCGGGGAGGGTGAAAAACTGTTTTTT. Translating gives CAWSTGEGEKLFF.

The gene calls are TRBV19 and TRBJ2-2, with unresolved D. V lost 10 bases to trimming and J lost 0 bases, with 9 bases between them. The CDR3 is made up of 13 amino acids. The germline V gene has CDR1 LNHDA and CDR2 SQIVND (reference sequence). DNA for the CDR3: TGTGCCACTCACTACCCGAACACCGGGGAGCTGTTTTTT. This translates into CATHYPNTGELFF.

V usage is TRBV6-2 or TRBV6-3 and J usage is TRBJ2-7, with TRBD1 identical over 7 bases. CDR3 length: 15 residues. Germline CDR1 MNHEY, CDR2 SVGEGT. V shed 4 bases and J 3 bases; nucleotides not matched to a gene: 9. The CDR3 DNA follows: TGTGCCAGCAGTTCACAGGGGTCCCCGGGCTACGAGCAGTACTTC. Its protein is CASSSQGSPGYEQYF.

A word on this clone: Other DNA sequences within the sample encode an identical CDR3. The chain couples TRBV9 to TRBJ2-3; possible D gene TRBD2, 6 bases. There are 16 residues in the CDR3. With 3 bases removed from V and 0 bases from J, the gap between germline ends came to 14 bases. Germline-derived CDR1 and CDR2 are SGDLS and YYNGEE. The CDR3 region has the DNA TGTGCCAGCAGCGCAGAGGGACTCCTTAGCACAGATACGCAGTATTTT. Amino acid sequence: CASSAEGLLSTDTQYF. Full variable domain (rest looked up from reference TRBV9 and TRBJ2-3): DSGVTQTPKHLITATGQRVTLRCSPRSGDLSVYWYQQSLDQGLQFLIQYYNGEERAKGNILERFSAQQFPDLHSELNLSSLELGDSALYFCASSAEGLLSTDTQYFGPGTRLTVL.

The chain combines TRBV5-1 with TRBJ2-7; D assignment may be TRBD1 or TRBD2 (6 bases each). The length of the CDR3 is 15 residues. Per germline, CDR1 SGHRS and CDR2 YFSETQ. V lost 3 bases, J lost 2 bases, and 15 bases lay in between. The CDR3 bases are TGCGCCAGCAGCTCGGGGGCGGTTAATACCTACGAGCAGTACTTC. This codes for CASSSGAVNTYEQYF.

The rearrangement joins TRBV5-1 to TRBJ2-7; D remains ambiguous. The germline V gene has CDR1 SGHRS and CDR2 YFSETQ. The ends were cut back, 5 bases at V and 1 base at J, with 7 bases in the middle. The CDR3 is made up of 12 amino acids. The CDR3 bases are TGCGCCAGCAGTAGTCAATCCTACGAGCAGTACTTC. Its translation: CASSSQSYEQYF. Variable domain in full (rest from reference TRBV5-1 and TRBJ2-7): KAGVTQTPRYLIKTRGQQVTLSCSPISGHRSVSWYQQTPGQGLQFLFEYFSETQRNKGNFPGRFSGRQFSNSRSEMNVSTLELGDSALYLCASSSQSYEQYFGPGTRLTVT.

This rearrangement joins TRBV3-1 (or the pseudogene TRBV3-2) to TRBJ2-2; 9 bases are a match to TRBD1. Trimming cost V 1 base and J 5 bases; bases outside gene matches: 5. Germline-derived CDR1 and CDR2 are LGHDT and YNNKEL (reference sequence). The CDR3 covers 16 residues. This CDR3 is CASSQGWTGVTGELFF. The DNA of the CDR3 is TGTGCCAGCAGCCAAGGTTGGACAGGGGTAACCGGGGAGCTGTTTTTT.

This chain links TRBV29-1 with TRBJ1-2; weak D call: TRBD1 (6 bases). The CDR3 runs 12 residues. Germline V lookup: CDR1 SQVTM, CDR2 ANQGSEA. V was pared by 7 bases and J by 0 bases, with 9 bases between. CDR3 in DNA: TGCAGCGCCTGGACAGCTAACTATGGCTACACCTTC. It codes for CSAWTANYGYTF. The full variable domain, in which reference TRBV29-1 and TRBJ1-2 provide the parts outside the CDR3, is SAVISQKPSRDICQRGTSLTIQCQVDSQVTMMFWYRQQPGQSLTLIATANQGSEATYESGFVIDKFPISRPNLTFSTLTVSNMSPEDSSIYLCSAWTANYGYTFGSGTRLTVV.

The rearrangement links TRBV5-5 to TRBJ2-7; 10 bases are a match to TRBD1. Germline V gene data show CDR1 as SGHKS and CDR2 as YYEKEE (reference sequence). The CDR3 runs 14 residues. The V segment lost 2 bases and the J segment 6 bases; nucleotides outside the gene matches: 5. For the CDR3, the DNA is TGTGCCAGCAGCTTTGGGGACAGGGGTTCCGAGCAGTACTTC. Translated, it gives CASSFGDRGSEQYF.

This chain connects TRBV18 to TRBJ2-2; a weak D match, TRBD2 (6 bases). The germline V and J ends were trimmed by 5 bases and 5 bases, with 15 bases remaining between them. This CDR3 has 15 amino acids. Germline V lookup: CDR1 KGHSH, CDR2 LQKENI. CDR3 residues: CASSSWDSSTGELFF. DNA for the CDR3: TGTGCCAGCTCATCATGGGACTCTAGTACCGGGGAGCTGTTTTTT.

The V and J genes are TRBV7-3 and TRBJ2-7, with D maybe TRBD1 (5 bases). The V end was cut by 1 base, the J end by 5 bases, with 12 bases between. Germline lookup yields CDR1 SGHTA and CDR2 FQGTGA. The CDR3 is 14 residues long. In DNA form, the CDR3 reads TGTGCCAGCAGCTTAATAAGGGGATCTCACGAGCAGTACTTC. Translated, it gives CASSLIRGSHEQYF.

The V call is TRBV9, the J call TRBJ1-2; possibly TRBD1 for D (5 bases). There are 12 residues in the CDR3. V lost 2 bases, J lost 7 bases, and 9 bases lay in between. CDR1 SGDLS and CDR2 YYNGEE come from the germline V gene. The CDR3 sequence: CASSVVRGGYTF. CDR3 coding DNA: TGTGCCAGCAGCGTTGTAAGGGGTGGCTACACCTTC.

V and J are TRBV29-1 and TRBJ2-1; 10 bases agree with TRBD1. V lost 7 bases, J lost 4 bases, and 1 base stayed unmatched. There are 12 residues in the CDR3. Germline V gene sequence: CDR1 SQVTM, CDR2 ANQGSEA. CDR3 sequence (DNA): TGCAGCGGGGACAGGGGATACAATGAGCAGTTCTTC. Encoded protein: CSGDRGYNEQFF.

The genes are TRBV28 and TRBJ2-3; 7 bases are shared with TRBD2. From germline, CDR1 is MDHEN and CDR2 SYDVKM. The CDR3 runs 16 residues. The V gene end was trimmed by 2 bases and the J gene end by 3 bases; junction bases not matched to a gene: 8. Here the CDR3 DNA reads TGTGCCAGCAGTTTACTCAGCGGGAAGGGGACAGATACGCAGTATTTT. Its protein is CASSLLSGKGTDTQYF.

This clone is a singleton in its sample. V and J are TRBV28 and TRBJ2-7; the D is unclear. The CDR3 has 11 amino acids. V lost 5 bases and J lost 4, with 6 bases in between. Germline CDR1 reads MDHEN; CDR2 reads SYDVKM. DNA for the CDR3: TGTGCCAGCAGTCTCCGGTACGAGCAGTACTTC. This translates into CASSLRYEQYF.

The chain joins TRBV7-2 to TRBJ2-7, with D perhaps TRBD1 (6 bases). This CDR3 has 14 amino acids. CDR1 and CDR2 (germline): SGHTA, FQGNSA. V lost 1 base and J 2 bases, leaving 9 bases between the germline ends. This CDR3 is CASSLVRDTYEQYF. The CDR3 DNA follows: TGTGCCAGCAGCTTAGTCCGGGACACCTACGAGCAGTACTTC.

The CDR3 here is CASSTAGPPRDEQYF. The CDR3 DNA follows: TGTGCCAGCAGCACCGCCGGGCCTCCGAGGGACGAGCAGTACTTC. The chain employs TRBV7-3 and TRBJ2-7; weak D call: TRBD2 (5 bases). Trimming shortened V by 5 bases and J by 5 bases, and 19 bases separated the two germline ends. This CDR3 contains 15 residues. The germline CDR1 and CDR2 sequences are SGHTA and FQGTGA.

The chain uses TRBV28 and TRBJ2-2; TRBD1 aligns across 8 bases. From germline, CDR1 is MDHEN and CDR2 SYDVKM. The CDR3 has 18 residues. V was clipped by 5 bases and J by 2 bases; unmatched bases: 13. The DNA of the CDR3 is TGTGCCAGCAGTCCCGGGACAGGTCCCTCGCCTAACACCGGGGAGCTGTTTTTT. It translates to CASSPGTGPSPNTGELFF.